Each of the 24 T cell receptor beta chains below was sequenced from the same sample in a study of shared clonotypes between healthy human individuals. As defined, naive CD8 cells were CD45RO-negative and positively selected for CCR7, with terminally differentiated effector memory CD45RA+ cells excluded. Repertoires were generated with immunoSEQ multiplex PCR, while TCRdb's copy carries only in-frame clones and drops some. The sample contains just over 2,000,000 clones, roughly 95% of which appear only once. Sequencing input: naive CD8+ T cells sorted from blood. These receptors all stem from a man in his late teens or twenties in good health.

V and J are TRBV13 and TRBJ1-1; D ambiguous. The length of the CDR3 is 14 residues. CDR1 is PRHDT and CDR2 is FYEKMQ in the germline V gene (reference sequence). Trimming removed 2 bases from V and 2 bases from J, with 9 bases in between. The DNA for the CDR3 is TGTGCCAGCAGCTTATCAGGCCAAAACACTGAAGCTTTCTTT. Translation: CASSLSGQNTEAFF. Variable domain in full (rest from reference TRBV13 and TRBJ1-1): AAGVIQSPRHLIKEKRETATLKCYPIPRHDTVYWYQQGPGQDPQFLISFYEKMQSDKGSIPDRFSAQQFSDYHSELNMSSLELGDSALYFCASSLSGQNTEAFFGQGTRLTVV.

The chain carries TRBV4-1 and TRBJ2-2; 10 bases line up with TRBD1. V lost 3 bases, J lost 4 bases, and 2 bases stayed unmatched. The CDR3 has 15 amino acids. Per germline, CDR1 MGHRA and CDR2 YSYEKL. CDR3 loop: CASSHGTGVTGELFF. The CDR3 DNA reads as TGCGCCAGCAGCCATGGGACAGGGGTCACCGGGGAGCTGTTTTTT.

The chain recombines TRBV19 with TRBJ2-7, with TRBD2 as a possible D gene (5 bases). The germline V and J ends were trimmed by 8 bases and 3 bases, with 14 bases remaining between them. The V gene's germline CDR1 is LNHDA and CDR2 SQIVND (reference sequence). The CDR3 runs to 13 residues. The CDR3 bases are TGTGCCAGTCGTTGGGGAGAAAGCTACGAGCAGTACTTC. This translates into CASRWGESYEQYF.

This clone has only a few counts. This rearrangement joins TRBV27 to TRBJ1-6; D is perhaps TRBD1 (5 bases). Per the germline V gene, CDR1 is MNHEY and CDR2 is SMNVEV (reference sequence). The CDR3 has 14 amino acids. V gave up 5 bases and J gave up 7 bases, with 12 bases separating them. CDR3 coding DNA: TGTGCCAGCAGTCCCATCCCAGGGAATTCACCCCTCCACTTT. Translation gives CASSPIPGNSPLHF.

This sequence joins TRBV4-2 and TRBJ1-5; D is uncertain. Trimming removed 4 bases from V and 0 bases from J, with 4 bases in between. Germline values: CDR1 LGHNA, CDR2 YNFKEQ. CDR3 length: 13 amino acids. This chain's CDR3 is CASSRISNQPQHF. CDR3 sequence (DNA): TGTGCCAGCAGCCGAATTAGCAATCAGCCCCAGCATTTT.

To note about this clone: Within the sample, other DNA sequences also encode this same CDR3. This sequence joins TRBV7-9 and TRBJ2-2; tentatively, D is TRBD2 (5 bases). The CDR3 is 14 amino acids. CDR1 is SEHNR and CDR2 is FQNEAQ in the germline V gene (reference sequence). Trimming left V 0 bases short and J 6 bases short, with 8 bases between. This chain's CDR3 is CASSLAGGPGELFF. As DNA, the CDR3 is TGTGCCAGCAGCTTAGCAGGAGGACCCGGGGAGCTGTTTTTT.

The chain is built from TRBV25-1 and TRBJ1-1; D is undetermined. Deletions cut 8 bases from V and 8 bases from J, with 12 bases between. The CDR3 length is 11 residues. CDR1 is MGHDK, CDR2 SYGVNS, per germline. The CDR3 spells CASWGRSEAFF. DNA for the CDR3: TGTGCCAGCTGGGGTCGAAGCGAAGCTTTCTTT. Filled out from reference TRBV25-1 and TRBJ1-1, the complete variable domain reads EADIYQTPRYLVIGTGKKITLECSQTMGHDKMYWYQQDPGMELHLIHYSYGVNSTEKGDLSSESTVSRIRTEHFPLTLESARPSHTSQYLCASWGRSEAFFGQGTRLTVV.

J is TRBJ2-1 and V is TRBV4-3; 9 nucleotides match TRBD1. CDR1 and CDR2 (germline): LGHNA, YSLEER. There are 17 residues in the CDR3. The V segment lost 0 bases and the J segment 4 bases; nucleotides outside the gene matches: 7. CDR3 DNA: TGCGCCAGCAGCCAAGAGTGGGGACAGGGTTTTTACAATGAGCAGTTCTTC. The encoded protein is CASSQEWGQGFYNEQFF.

The chain carries TRBV30 and TRBJ1-2; 7 positions match TRBD1. The CDR3 runs 16 residues. Germline V lookup: CDR1 GTSNPN, CDR2 SVGIG (reference sequence). Trimming cost V 1 base and J 7 bases; bases outside gene matches: 15. CDR3 sequence: CAWSAPRQGSGSGYTF. The CDR3 region has the DNA TGTGCCTGGAGTGCCCCCCGACAGGGAAGTGGCTCTGGCTACACCTTC.

The chain employs TRBV5-6 and TRBJ2-1; D may be TRBD2 (6 bases). The CDR3 covers 16 residues. The germline V gene has CDR1 SGHDT and CDR2 YYEEEE. V lost 1 base, J lost 1 base, and 12 bases lay in between. CDR3 sequence: CASSLRVSGSYNEQFF. The CDR3 DNA reads TGTGCCAGCAGCTTGCGAGTTAGCGGTTCCTACAATGAGCAGTTCTTC.

The chain recombines TRBV4-1 with TRBJ1-5; a possible D gene is TRBD1 (5 bases). The V and J ends lost 0 bases and 1 base respectively, with 10 bases between them. This CDR3 contains 16 residues. Germline CDR1 and CDR2: MGHRA and YSYEKL. The CDR3 nucleotides read TGCGCCAGCAGCCAAGATCAGGGAAGGAGCAATCAGCCCCAGCATTTT. Translating it yields CASSQDQGRSNQPQHF.

The chain employs TRBV2 and TRBJ2-7; no reliable D call. Germline CDR1 SNHLY, CDR2 FYNNEI. V lost 2 bases and J lost 2, with 19 bases in between. The CDR3 spans 17 residues. The CDR3 sequence: CASSEPFQGVDPYEQYF. The CDR3 DNA follows: TGTGCCAGCAGTGAACCATTCCAAGGTGTGGACCCCTACGAGCAGTACTTC.

V gene TRBV7-9 combines with J gene TRBJ1-6; TRBD1 agrees at 8 bases. There are 14 residues in the CDR3. The germline CDR1 and CDR2 sequences are SEHNR and FQNEAQ (reference sequence). Germline trimming cut 5 bases from V and 6 bases from J; bases unmatched to any gene: 3. CDR3 DNA: TGTGCCAGCAGCGTAGGACAGGGTAATTCACCCCTCCACTTT. Translated, it gives CASSVGQGNSPLHF. Using reference TRBV7-9 and TRBJ1-6 for the parts outside the CDR3, the full variable domain is DTGVSQNPRHKITKRGQNVTFRCDPISEHNRLYWYRQTLGQGPEFLTYFQNEAQLEKSRLLSDRFSAERPKGSFSTLEIQRTEQGDSAMYLCASSVGQGNSPLHFGNGTRLTVT.

Concerning this clone: This sample also contains other DNA sequences that code for the same CDR3. The chain carries TRBV6-1 and TRBJ2-1, with D possibly TRBD1 on 6 matching bases. The CDR3 loop spans 13 amino acids. Deletions cut 6 bases from V and 5 bases from J, with 11 bases between. Germline V CDR1 and CDR2: MNHNS, SASEGT. The CDR3 coding sequence is TGTGCCAGCAGCGAAAGGGGGAACAATGAGCAGTTCTTC. As protein: CASSERGNNEQFF.

This chain connects TRBV18 to TRBJ2-7, with TRBD1 as a possible D gene (6 bases). The CDR3 runs 19 residues. The V gene lost 3 bases and the J gene lost 2 bases, with 26 bases spanning the gap. Germline values: CDR1 KGHSH, CDR2 LQKENI. The CDR3 loop is CASSPPPLPTQGSPYEQYF. CDR3 DNA sequence: TGTGCCAGCTCACCTCCCCCCCTTCCCACACAGGGATCACCCTACGAGCAGTACTTC.

The chain employs TRBV19 and TRBJ2-1; unclear D gene. Germline values: CDR1 LNHDA, CDR2 SQIVND (reference sequence). The CDR3 runs 13 residues. Deletions cut 7 bases from V and 3 bases from J, with 10 bases between. The CDR3 spells CASTSTGYNEQFF. CDR3 sequence (DNA): TGTGCCAGTACCTCTACGGGCTACAATGAGCAGTTCTTC.

This chain joins TRBV6-5 and TRBJ1-4, with no clear D. Germline V gene sequence: CDR1 MNHEY, CDR2 SVGAGI. The CDR3 spans 11 residues. Trimming cost V 10 bases and J 4 bases, with 7 bases left between them. CDR3 bases: TGTGCCATCATGCTTAATGAAAAACTGTTTTTT. Amino acid sequence: CAIMLNEKLFF.

The genes are TRBV28 and TRBJ2-1; D could derive from TRBD1 or TRBD2 (5 bases each). CDR3 length: 15 amino acids. Germline V gives CDR1 MDHEN, CDR2 SYDVKM. Trimming took off 5 bases at V and 2 bases at J, with 13 bases between the two ends. The CDR3 protein is CASSPIGTPYNEQFF. CDR3 coding DNA: TGTGCCAGCAGTCCGATCGGGACCCCCTACAATGAGCAGTTCTTC.

V gene TRBV7-6 combines with J gene TRBJ1-2, with D possibly matching TRBD1 (5 bases). The CDR3 contains 15 residues. V dropped 4 bases and J dropped 6 bases, with 18 bases sitting between them. Germline V gives CDR1 SGHVS, CDR2 FNYEAQ. DNA for the CDR3: TGTGCCAGCAGCTGGGGGTCAGGAGGAGCGGATGGCTACACCTTC. Protein: CASSWGSGGADGYTF.

In its sample, this clone was seen once. The gene calls are TRBV13 and TRBJ2-7; the match to TRBD2 covers 11 bases. The CDR3 loop spans 15 amino acids. J lost 2 bases, V lost 4 bases, and 4 bases had no gene match. The germline gives CDR1 PRHDT, CDR2 FYEKMQ (reference sequence). The CDR3 sequence: CASSSIAGGTYEQYF. The CDR3 bases are TGTGCCAGCAGCTCCATAGCGGGAGGGACCTACGAGCAGTACTTC.

The CDR3 DNA reads TGTGCCAGCAGCCCTGCGGGAGGAGCCAGCGGGGGGATCAGACAAGAGACCCAGTACTTC. Translation: CASSPAGGASGGIRQETQYF. J is TRBJ2-5 and V is TRBV4-2; 9 bases fit TRBD2. Germline trimming cut 4 bases from V and 2 bases from J; bases unmatched to any gene: 20. CDR1 is LGHNA and CDR2 is YNFKEQ in the germline V gene. This CDR3 spans 20 amino acids.

The chain links TRBV19 to TRBJ2-3; the D is unclear. V lost 9 bases to trimming and J lost 3 bases, with 19 bases between them. From germline, CDR1 is LNHDA and CDR2 SQIVND (reference sequence). The CDR3 sequence is 15 residues long. The CDR3 DNA follows: TGTGCCAGCACATTGGGCGGAAACCCTACAGATACGCAGTATTTT. Translated, it gives CASTLGGNPTDTQYF.

The chain links TRBV5-6 to TRBJ1-4; D is unresolved. The CDR3 consists of 13 residues. Trimming stripped 4 bases from V and 10 bases from J, with 14 bases between. CDR1 and CDR2 from the germline V gene are SGHDT and YYEEEE. This chain's CDR3 is CASSDIGMGKLFF. The CDR3 DNA sequence: TGTGCCAGCAGCGATATTGGCATGGGAAAACTGTTTTTT.

The chain combines TRBV27 with TRBJ1-2; unclear D gene. Trimming removed 6 bases from V and 7 bases from J, with 12 bases in between. The CDR3 runs 12 residues. Germline V gives CDR1 MNHEY, CDR2 SMNVEV (reference sequence). The CDR3 bases are TGTGCCAGCAGGGGCGGGCCCTCTGGCTACACCTTC. It yields the protein CASRGGPSGYTF.